Below, 21 T cell receptor beta chains from the same sample are listed, as sequenced in a study of cytomegalovirus exposure and HLA in healthy donors. This PCR relied on a set of 60 Vbeta primers and 13 Jbeta primers. TCRdb's table, derived via immunoSEQ multiplex PCR, lists solely in-frame clones and lacks some. The sample has about 99,000 clones, over 70% seen once. Source material: PBMCs. The receptors here all came from a man between 50 and 59 years old in good health and CMV-seropositive.

This clone was seen only a few times. The chain recombines TRBV9 with TRBJ2-1, with a tentative D call TRBD1 (5 bases). Germline V gives CDR1 SGDLS, CDR2 YYNGEE. This CDR3 has 15 amino acids. The V and J ends lost 3 bases and 6 bases respectively, with 16 bases between them. The CDR3 is CASSAATLGANEQFF. DNA of the CDR3: TGTGCCAGCAGCGCCGCCACCTTAGGGGCCAATGAGCAGTTCTTC.

V and J are TRBV6-1 and TRBJ1-3, with D uncertain. V gave up 2 bases and J gave up 4 bases, with 12 bases separating them. The CDR3 loop spans 15 amino acids. Germline V gives CDR1 MNHNS, CDR2 SASEGT. The CDR3 coding sequence is TGTGCCAGCAGTGAAACCTTGTTAACAGGAAACACCATATATTTT. Protein product: CASSETLLTGNTIYF.

This chain connects TRBV18 to TRBJ2-2; possibly TRBD2 for D (5 bases). Trimming removed 3 bases at V and 0 bases at J, with 20 bases between. Germline CDR1 KGHSH, CDR2 LQKENI. CDR3 length: 19 amino acids. CDR3 sequence reads: CASSPLAVGGPSNTGELFF. In nucleotides, the CDR3 is TGTGCCAGCTCACCCCTCGCCGTAGGCGGGCCCTCGAACACCGGGGAGCTGTTTTTT.

This clone was seen only a few times. The genes are TRBV4-3 and TRBJ1-2; 10 bases are a match to TRBD1. The V gene's germline CDR1 is LGHNA and CDR2 YSLEER. Trimming at V came to 6 bases and at J to 5 bases, leaving 9 bases not matched to a gene. The CDR3 sequence is 15 residues long. CDR3 loop: CASRQWDRGGYGYTF. DNA of the CDR3: TGCGCCAGCAGACAATGGGACAGGGGAGGGTATGGCTACACCTTC.

The chain couples TRBV18 to TRBJ2-5; D is perhaps TRBD2 (6 bases). Germline V gene sequence: CDR1 KGHSH, CDR2 LQKENI. The CDR3 is made up of 14 amino acids. Trimming cost V 6 bases and J 1 base, with 12 bases left between them. Written as DNA, the CDR3 is TGTGCCAGCTCGCCGGGACTTAGCCAAGAGACCCAGTACTTC. It encodes CASSPGLSQETQYF.

The V and J genes are TRBV6-1 and TRBJ2-5; 11 bases map to TRBD2. Germline trimming cut 11 bases from V and 3 bases from J; bases unmatched to any gene: 11. This CDR3 spans 15 amino acids. Germline V gives CDR1 MNHNS, CDR2 SASEGT. CDR3 amino acids: CASSSGTSGKETQYF. The CDR3 DNA reads TGTGCCTCCTCCTCCGGGACTAGCGGAAAAGAGACCCAGTACTTC.

This chain connects TRBV5-1 to TRBJ1-1; a possible D gene is TRBD1 (6 bases). The CDR3 loop spans 15 amino acids. The germline gives CDR1 SGHRS, CDR2 YFSETQ. Trimming took off 3 bases at V and 3 bases at J, with 15 bases between the two ends. CDR3 sequence (DNA): TGCGCCAGCAGCTCGAACAGGGTGGGGGACACTGAAGCTTTCTTT. This sequence encodes CASSSNRVGDTEAFF.

This chain connects TRBV7-3 to TRBJ2-3; tentative D call: TRBD2 (6 bases). From germline, CDR1 is SGHTA and CDR2 FQGTGA. The V end lost 4 bases, the J end lost 3 bases, and 11 bases lay between the germline ends. CDR3 size: 14 residues. The CDR3 DNA is TGTGCCAGCAGCTCGGGACTGCGGACAGATACGCAGTATTTT. Its protein product is CASSSGLRTDTQYF.

The chain links TRBV5-4 to TRBJ2-5; TRBD1 agrees at 7 bases. The last part of the DNA fits TRBJ2-7 better; the J call may be wrong. The CDR3 length is 14 residues. Germline CDR1 and CDR2: SGHNT and YYREEE (reference sequence). The CDR3 is CASSVDRFSYEQYF. The CDR3 nucleotides are TGTGCCAGCAGCGTGGACAGGTTCTCCTACGAGCAGTACTTC.

This clone was seen a single time. The V and J genes are TRBV6-5 and TRBJ1-1; 7 bases map to TRBD1. Germline values: CDR1 MNHEY, CDR2 SVGAGI. The CDR3 length is 12 residues. V trimming: 6 bases; J trimming: 5 bases; junction bases outside the gene matches: 3. CDR3 in DNA: TGTGCCAGCAGCGGGGGACAGACTGAAGCTTTCTTT. Translating it yields CASSGGQTEAFF.

The chain has TRBV21-1 and TRBJ1-2; the D call of TRBD1 is as the table states it, not checked on the DNA. TRBV21-1 is recorded as a pseudogene. The CDR3 consists of 16 residues. Here the CDR3 reads CASSTPPLGTEYGYTF. DNA of the CDR3: TGTGCCAGCAGCACCCCGCCCCTCGGGACAGAATATGGCTACACCTTC.

The chain employs TRBV19 and TRBJ2-5; TRBD1 might be the D (6 bases). Germline CDR1 and CDR2: LNHDA and SQIVND (reference sequence). This CDR3 spans 16 amino acids. Trimming removed 3 bases at V and 0 bases at J, with 14 bases between. CDR3 loop: CASSIGGGRDQETQYF. CDR3 nucleotide sequence: TGTGCCAGTAGTATTGGGGGCGGCCGCGACCAAGAGACCCAGTACTTC.

This sequence joins TRBV7-8 and TRBJ2-7; a possible D gene is TRBD1 (5 bases). The V end was cut by 0 bases, the J end by 3 bases, with 12 bases between. Germline V lookup: CDR1 SGHVS, CDR2 FQNEAQ. CDR3 length: 15 amino acids. The CDR3 region has the DNA TGTGCCAGCAGCTTAGCCGTAGGGGAATACTACGAGCAGTACTTC. Translation gives CASSLAVGEYYEQYF.

The chain couples TRBV12-2 to TRBJ2-6; the D call of TRBD2 is as the table states it, not checked on the DNA. TRBV12-2 is classified as a pseudogene. This CDR3 spans 18 amino acids. The CDR3 bases are TGTGCAAGTCGCTCCAAGACGCCAAACTACTCTGGGGCCAACGTCCTGACTTTC. Its protein is CASRSKTPNYSGANVLTF.

J is TRBJ1-4 and V is TRBV19; TRBD1 matches at 9 bases. The germline V gene has CDR1 LNHDA and CDR2 SQIVND (reference sequence). V shed 2 bases, J shed 5 bases, and the junction held 3 bases outside the gene matches. The CDR3 totals 15 residues. The CDR3: CASSISGQGNEKLFF. CDR3 DNA: TGTGCCAGTAGTATATCGGGACAGGGAAATGAAAAACTGTTTTTT. The whole variable domain, remainder taken from reference TRBV19 and TRBJ1-4, is DGGITQSPKYLFRKEGQNVTLSCEQNLNHDAMYWYRQDPGQGLRLIYYSQIVNDFQKGDIAEGYSVSREKKESFPLTVTSAQKNPTAFYLCASSISGQGNEKLFFGSGTQLSVL.

This clone has only one observation. V is TRBV7-2 and J is TRBJ2-3; D perhaps matches TRBD1 (6 bases). The germline V and J ends were trimmed by 4 bases and 4 bases, with 12 bases remaining between them. This CDR3 region has 14 residues. Germline assignment: CDR1 SGHTA and CDR2 FQGNSA. In nucleotides, the CDR3 is TGTGCCAGCAGCTCCCAACAGGGTTCAGATACGCAGTATTTT. It translates to CASSSQQGSDTQYF.

This chain uses TRBV4-3 with TRBJ2-7; D is possibly TRBD2 (6 bases). The CDR3 has 15 amino acids. The V gene lost 0 bases and the J gene lost 4 bases, with 13 bases spanning the gap. Germline-derived CDR1 and CDR2 are LGHNA and YSLEER. CDR3 in DNA: TGCGCCAGCAGCCAAGACGGCTCTAGCGTATACGAGCAGTACTTC. This codes for CASSQDGSSVYEQYF.

The CDR3 is CASSYRQTRYEQYF. The CDR3 DNA reads as TGTGCCAGCAGTTACCGACAGACGCGCTACGAGCAGTACTTC. The chain carries TRBV6-5 and TRBJ2-7; maybe TRBD1 (5 bases). In germline, CDR1 is MNHEY, CDR2 SVGAGI. Trimming pared 2 bases from V and 3 bases from J, leaving 11 bases between. The CDR3 has 14 amino acids.

The V and J genes are TRBV6-5 and TRBJ1-3, with TRBD1 matching over 8 bases. Losses at the gene ends were 2 bases for V and 8 bases for J; bases not matched to a gene: 5. CDR1 is MNHEY, CDR2 SVGAGI, per germline. CDR3 length equals 14 residues. The CDR3 bases are TGTGCCAGCAGTTACGGGACAGGTCTGGACACCATATATTTT. Translating gives CASSYGTGLDTIYF.

This clone has only a few counts. The rearrangement uses TRBV4-3 and TRBJ2-4; perhaps TRBD1 as D (6 bases). Trimming cost V 0 bases and J 6 bases, with 12 bases left between them. The germline CDR1 and CDR2 sequences are LGHNA and YSLEER. The CDR3 has 15 amino acids. The CDR3 DNA reads as TGCGCCAGCAGCCAAGATGGGTGGGGGCTAAACATTCAGTACTTC. As protein: CASSQDGWGLNIQYF.

The chain is built from TRBV6-1 and TRBJ1-2, with D hard to call. The CDR3 contains 13 residues. V was pared by 4 bases and J by 4 bases, with 10 bases between. From germline, CDR1 is MNHNS and CDR2 SASEGT. The CDR3 here is CASSVERGYGYTF. For the CDR3, the DNA is TGTGCCAGCAGTGTCGAGCGGGGCTATGGCTACACCTTC.